Below are 4 T cell receptor beta chains sequenced from a single sample in a study of breast tumors, draining lymph nodes, adjacent tissues. The lymph nodes were axillary draining lymph nodes from breast cancer patients. In TCRdb, the multiplex PCR reads were re-called with MiXCR into one record per CDR3 protein. The top ten clones hold 1% to 1.5% of a sample with some 100,000 distinct CDR3 sequences, around 21% of them seen once. Sequenced sample: axillary lymph node tissue. The receptors derive from a female donor with breast cancer. Some clones in this sample may be carry-over from other donors' samples.

Remarks on this clonotype: A much larger clone lies a single base off, so this may be a read error. This sequence joins TRBV27 and TRBJ2-7, with D possibly being TRBD1 (5 bases). The V gene's germline CDR1 is MNHEY and CDR2 SMNVEV (reference sequence). V was cut by 8 bases and J by 0 bases, with 8 bases left in between. The CDR3 runs to 12 residues. CDR3 sequence (DNA): TGTGCCAGCTTCGACAGCTCCTACGAGCAGTACTTC. Encoded protein: CASFDSSYEQYF.

This clonotype was picked up many times. The DNA for the CDR3 is TGTGCCAGCAGCTTGACCGGAGACTATACCTACAATGAGCAGTTCTTC. As protein: CASSLTGDYTYNEQFF. V usage is TRBV7-6 and J usage is TRBJ2-1, with D perhaps matching TRBD2 (5 bases). Germline V lookup: CDR1 SGHVS, CDR2 FNYEAQ. This CDR3 has 16 residues. Trimming left V 3 bases short and J 2 bases short, with 14 bases between.

This clonotype was found many times. The chain couples TRBV20-1 to TRBJ2-3; D not certain. V was clipped by 3 bases and J by 0 bases, with 4 bases between them. The CDR3 runs to 12 residues. CDR1 and CDR2 from the germline V gene are DFQATT and SNEGSKA (reference sequence). CDR3 DNA: TGCAGTGCTAGGCATAGCACAGATACGCAGTATTTT. This encodes CSARHSTDTQYF.

This clonotype was observed many times. The V and J genes are TRBV24-1 and TRBJ1-2, with D tentatively TRBD1 (5 bases). Germline V CDR1 and CDR2: KGHDR, SFDVKD. V lost 3 bases and J 8 bases, leaving 12 bases between the germline ends. The CDR3 extends over 13 amino acids. The DNA of the CDR3 is TGTGCCACCAGTGATCAGGGATTGGAGGGCTACACCTTC. It yields the protein CATSDQGLEGYTF.